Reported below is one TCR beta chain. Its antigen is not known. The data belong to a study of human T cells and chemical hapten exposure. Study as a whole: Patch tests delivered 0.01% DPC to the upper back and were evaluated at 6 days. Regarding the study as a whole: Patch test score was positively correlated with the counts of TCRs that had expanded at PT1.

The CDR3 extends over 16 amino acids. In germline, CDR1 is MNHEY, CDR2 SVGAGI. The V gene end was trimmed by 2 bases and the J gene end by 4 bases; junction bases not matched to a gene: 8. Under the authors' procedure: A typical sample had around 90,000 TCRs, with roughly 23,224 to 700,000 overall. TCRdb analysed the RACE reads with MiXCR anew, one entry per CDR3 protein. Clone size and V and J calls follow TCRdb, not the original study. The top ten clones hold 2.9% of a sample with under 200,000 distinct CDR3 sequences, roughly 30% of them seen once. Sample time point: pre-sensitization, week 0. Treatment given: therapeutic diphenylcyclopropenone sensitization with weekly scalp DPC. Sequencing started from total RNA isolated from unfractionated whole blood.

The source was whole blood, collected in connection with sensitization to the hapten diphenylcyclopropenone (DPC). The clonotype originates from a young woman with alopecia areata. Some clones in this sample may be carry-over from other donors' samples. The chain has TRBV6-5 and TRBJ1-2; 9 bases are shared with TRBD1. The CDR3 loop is CASSYRGTGIGYGYTF. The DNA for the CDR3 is TGTGCCAGCAGTTACCGGGGGACAGGGATTGGCTATGGCTACACCTTC.